The 19 T cell receptor beta chains reported below all come from one sample, sequenced in a study of T cells in Graves' hyperthyroidism and ophthalmopathy. RNA transcripts yielded amplified TCR beta CDR3 regions. Primed by the HTBI set, a first-round RT-PCR was run on the TCR CDR3. In TCRdb, the multiplex PCR reads were re-called with MiXCR into one record per CDR3 protein. The profile covers a few hundred thousand distinct CDR3 sequences, with approximately 14% appearing a single time and about 30% taken by the ten largest. Source material: blood. These receptors all stem from a woman between 45 and 65 years old with Graves' hyperthyroidism that later progressed to Graves' ophthalmopathy.

The CDR3 nucleotides read TGTGCCATCAGCAGGTCCAATAGCAATCAGCCCCAGCATTTT. This encodes CAISRSNSNQPQHF. The chain uses TRBV10-3 and TRBJ1-5; D remains ambiguous. Looked up from germline, CDR1 is ENHRY and CDR2 is SYGVKD. The CDR3 spans 14 residues. Trimming removed 6 bases from V and 0 bases from J, with 9 bases in between.

This clonotype was seen ten or more times. The chain employs TRBV20-1 and TRBJ1-1, with D perhaps TRBD1 (5 bases). The CDR3 is 17 amino acids. The V gene lost 0 bases and the J gene lost 0 bases, with 17 bases spanning the gap. CDR1 DFQATT and CDR2 SNEGSKA come from the germline V gene (reference sequence). The CDR3 nucleotides read TGCAGTGCTAGAGATCAGGCGGGGGGAAACATGAACACTGAAGCTTTCTTT. It specifies CSARDQAGGNMNTEAFF.

The table lists this clonotype with many counts. The rearrangement links TRBV20-1 to TRBJ1-6; D not certain. Trimming took off 0 bases at V and 12 bases at J, with 18 bases between the two ends. The CDR3 is made up of 15 amino acids. Germline V gene data show CDR1 as DFQATT and CDR2 as SNEGSKA (reference sequence). The CDR3 sequence: CSARDHRELIEPLHF. The CDR3 DNA reads TGCAGTGCTAGAGATCACCGGGAACTAATTGAACCCCTCCACTTT.

The genes are TRBV13 and TRBJ2-4; 7 positions agree with TRBD1. V shed 5 bases and J 0 bases; nucleotides not matched to a gene: 4. CDR3 length equals 15 residues. Germline V gene lookup returns CDR1 PRHDT and CDR2 FYEKMQ (reference sequence). The CDR3 here is CASSNRQGAKNIQYF. The DNA of the CDR3 is TGTGCCAGCAGCAACCGACAGGGAGCCAAAAACATTCAGTACTTC.

Of note for this clonotype: An end of the junction does not agree with germline; a read error may underlie this. The chain couples TRBV18 to TRBJ2-1; 9 nucleotides match TRBD2. This CDR3 is 15 amino acids long. From germline, CDR1 is KGHSH and CDR2 LQKENI. The CDR3 loop is CASSRLAGSYNGQFF. The CDR3 DNA is TGTGCCAGCTCACGCCTAGCGGGGAGCTACAATGGGCAGTTCTTC. The full variable domain, its missing parts supplied by reference TRBV18 and TRBJ2-1, is NAGVMQNPRHLVRRRGQEARLRCSPMKGHSHVYWYRQLPEEGLKFMVYLQKENIIDESGMPKERFSAEFPKEGPSILRIQQVVRGDSAAYFCASSRLAGSYNGQFFGPGTRLTVL.

This clonotype was seen a few times. V usage is TRBV9 and J usage is TRBJ2-5; 13 nucleotides align to TRBD2. V shed 5 bases and J 0 bases; nucleotides not matched to a gene: 7. The V gene's germline CDR1 is SGDLS and CDR2 YYNGEE. CDR3 length: 17 residues. In DNA form, the CDR3 reads TGTGCCAGCAGTAAAGGACTAGCGGGAGCATACCAAGAGACCCAGTACTTC. It is translated as CASSKGLAGAYQETQYF. The full variable domain, with the rest looked up from reference TRBV9 and TRBJ2-5, is DSGVTQTPKHLITATGQRVTLRCSPRSGDLSVYWYQQSLDQGLQFLIQYYNGEERAKGNILERFSAQQFPDLHSELNLSSLELGDSALYFCASSKGLAGAYQETQYFGPGTRLLVL.

The chain links TRBV30 to TRBJ1-2, with TRBD1 identical over 10 bases. CDR3 length: 13 residues. Trimming took 5 bases from V and 4 from J; bases not matched to a gene: 4. The germline gives CDR1 GTSNPN, CDR2 SVGIG (reference sequence). CDR3 amino acids: CAWWDRGGYGYTF. DNA for the CDR3: TGTGCCTGGTGGGACAGGGGAGGCTATGGCTACACCTTC.

This clonotype was observed at least ten times. The V gene is TRBV3-1, the J gene TRBJ1-1, with D possibly TRBD1 on 6 matching bases. The CDR3 is 16 amino acids. The germline gives CDR1 LGHDT, CDR2 YNNKEL (reference sequence). Trimming pared 1 base from V and 5 bases from J, leaving 17 bases between. CDR3 coding DNA: TGTGCCAGCAGCCAAGGGGGTAGGGGGGCTGGGACTGAAGCTTTCTTT. Translating it yields CASSQGGRGAGTEAFF.

The rearrangement links TRBV19 to TRBJ1-1, with a possible D match to TRBD1 (5 bases). V lost 3 bases, J lost 4 bases, and 18 bases lay in between. The germline gives CDR1 LNHDA, CDR2 SQIVND (reference sequence). This CDR3 has 16 amino acids. CDR3 loop: CASSMGLRVGGTEAFF. CDR3 DNA: TGTGCCAGTAGTATGGGCTTAAGGGTTGGGGGCACTGAAGCTTTCTTT.

This clonotype showed up many times. V gene TRBV28 combines with J gene TRBJ2-1; D gene unclear. The germline CDR1 and CDR2 sequences are MDHEN and SYDVKM. The CDR3 consists of 11 residues. Trimming shortened V by 4 bases and J by 12 bases, and 10 bases separated the two germline ends. The CDR3 sequence is CASSSWALQFF. The DNA of the CDR3 is TGTGCCAGCAGTTCTTGGGCTCTGCAGTTCTTC.

This clonotype appeared many times. The J gene is TRBJ1-2, the V gene TRBV28; TRBD1 matches 7 bases. There are 17 residues in the CDR3. Germline V gene lookup returns CDR1 MDHEN and CDR2 SYDVKM. The V gene end was trimmed by 7 bases and the J gene end by 4 bases; junction bases not matched to a gene: 18. CDR3 sequence reads: CASIPTRVKGASYGYTF. In nucleotides, the CDR3 is TGTGCCAGCATCCCAACGCGGGTTAAGGGGGCGAGCTATGGCTACACCTTC.

This clonotype was recorded at least ten times. The chain uses TRBV27 and TRBJ2-3; TRBD2 matches 8 bases. This CDR3 is built from 16 residues. The V and J ends lost 2 bases and 5 bases, in that order; junction bases with no gene match: 9. Germline V lookup: CDR1 MNHEY, CDR2 SMNVEV (reference sequence). This CDR3 is CASSLLASTSEDTQYF. For the CDR3, the DNA is TGTGCCAGCAGTTTACTGGCCTCGACTAGCGAAGATACGCAGTATTTT.

This clonotype showed up many times. The V gene is TRBV6-1, the J gene TRBJ2-5; 16 nucleotides line up with TRBD2. V gave up 3 bases and J gave up 5 bases; unmatched junction bases: 3. This CDR3 spans 16 amino acids. Germline CDR1 MNHNS, CDR2 SASEGT. The CDR3 DNA sequence: TGTGCCAGCAGTGATCAGGGACTAGCGGGAGGGGAGACCCAGTACTTC. Translating gives CASSDQGLAGGETQYF.

The chain employs TRBV6-1 and TRBJ1-2; tentative D call: TRBD1 (6 bases). The CDR3 has 14 amino acids. The V gene lost 6 bases and the J gene lost 6 bases, with 17 bases spanning the gap. Germline CDR1 and CDR2: MNHNS and SASEGT. The CDR3, as DNA: TGTGCCAGCAGACGAGCCGACAGGTACGATGGCTACACCTTC. Its translation: CASRRADRYDGYTF.

This clonotype showed up many times. The chain couples TRBV7-2 to TRBJ2-5; 8 nucleotides line up with TRBD1. The CDR3 length is 15 residues. V shed 0 bases and J 5 bases; nucleotides not matched to a gene: 5. Germline V gives CDR1 SGHTA, CDR2 FQGNSA. The CDR3 nucleotides are TGTGCCAGCAGCTTAGCTCCAGGGGGCTGGGAGACCCAGTACTTC. Its protein product is CASSLAPGGWETQYF.

The V gene is TRBV10-3, the J gene TRBJ2-7, with 9 nucleotides matching TRBD1. The CDR3 runs 14 residues. J was trimmed by 6 bases and V by 5 bases; bases with no gene match: 8. The germline gives CDR1 ENHRY, CDR2 SYGVKD. CDR3 region: CAISPGTGLSEQYF. The DNA of the CDR3 is TGTGCCATCAGTCCCGGGACAGGGTTGTCCGAGCAGTACTTC.

CDR3 DNA sequence: TGTGCCAGCAGGGACAGGGACAATCAGCCCCAGCATTTT. Amino acids: CASRDRDNQPQHF. The chain is built from TRBV6-1 and TRBJ1-5; 8 bases match TRBD1. The length of the CDR3 is 13 residues. J was trimmed by 3 bases and V by 6 bases; bases with no gene match: 1. Per germline, CDR1 MNHNS and CDR2 SASEGT.

The rearrangement joins TRBV3-1 to TRBJ2-5; 13 bases map to TRBD2. J lost 5 bases, V lost 1 base, and 1 base had no gene match. Germline loops: CDR1 LGHDT, CDR2 YNNKEL (reference sequence). The CDR3 spans 15 residues. The CDR3 reads CASSQVGLAGETQYF. The CDR3, as DNA: TGTGCCAGCAGCCAAGTGGGACTAGCGGGGGAGACCCAGTACTTC.

As for this clonotype: This may come from a read error, since a much larger clone is one base off. The chain couples TRBV2 to TRBJ1-1; D is unclear. V lost 6 bases, J lost 5 bases, and 16 bases lay in between. The germline CDR1 and CDR2 sequences are SNHLY and FYNNEI. The CDR3 is 14 residues long. CDR3 residues: CASRGFNRGTEAFF. DNA of the CDR3: TGTGCCAGCAGAGGTTTCAATCGGGGTACTGAAGCTTTCTTT.